The clone carrying this TCR beta chain was seen a handful of times. Its antigen is not identified. These data come from a study of T-cell memory formation after mild COVID-19. At the level of the study: TCR clusters were mostly confined to one donor each.

Study-level results: CD8+ contracting clones occupied EMRA, while CD4+ ones occupied mainly CM and EM. Several responding clones turned up in pre-infection memory, indicating that cross-reactive memory may have taken part.

This CDR3 comprises 15 residues. Germline CDR1 reads MNHNY; CDR2 reads SVGAGI (reference sequence). The V and J ends lost 8 bases and 0 bases respectively, with 14 bases between them. 5'RACE with constant-segment primers built TCRalpha and TCRbeta cDNA libraries with UMIs. TCRdb analysed the 5' RACE reads with MiXCR anew, one entry per CDR3 protein. This sample has about 350,000 distinct CDR3 sequences, with around 28% found just once. This chain links TRBV6-6 with TRBJ2-1, with a weak D call TRBD2 (6 bases). This sequence originates from an adult woman who had mild COVID-19 (a few samples of this study predate the infection). Cell type and time point are not known. Material: PBMCs or a T cell subset sorted from them (not recorded which). CDR3 sequence (DNA): TGTGCCAGCGCCGGGGGAGAGAGCTCCTACAATGAGCAGTTCTTC. Protein: CASAGGESSYNEQFF.